This entry is about one T cell receptor beta chain. Its antigen remains unknown. This record comes from a study of T cell responses to AZD1222 COVID-19 vaccine. Regarding the study as a whole: Donors were largely white British and mainly female; clonal diversity was possibly underestimated. After two AZD1222 doses, spike-specific TCR breadth and depth rose versus day 0. Distributed over spike, vaccine-associated CD4 TCRs predominated at 160-218 and 743-854.

Trimming removed 6 bases from V and 1 base from J; junction bases left unmatched: 10. The germline CDR1 and CDR2 sequences are MNHEY and SMNVEV (reference sequence). The CDR3 is 17 residues long. Assay used: immunoSEQ multiplex PCR; TCRdb lists only in-frame clones, some missing. The table records around 180,000 clones, 75% to 90% of them present only once. The chain links TRBV27 to TRBJ2-2, with 8 bases lining up with TRBD1. This clonotype was sampled from an adult in good health. The source was peripheral blood, collected on day 0 of AZD1222 vaccination. The DNA for the CDR3 is TGTGCCAGCAGCAACCCGTGGGGACAGGTGAACACCGGGGAGCTGTTTTTT. Amino acid sequence: CASSNPWGQVNTGELFF.